The 29 T cell receptor beta chains below come from one sample, sequenced in a study of blood T cell repertoires in COVID-19 (TCRdb year 2020). Libraries came from the immunoSEQ multiplex PCR assay. TCRdb holds this immuneACCESS table with in-frame rearrangements only. Some clones are missing; in checked studies, unresolved V genes explain under half, and the rest has no known cause. This sample holds about 670,000 clones; 90% were observed only once. The ten largest clones add up to roughly 0.25% of the sample. The source material was peripheral blood. These receptors all come from a woman between 18 and 29 years old with acute or convalescent COVID-19.

A single count supports this clone. J is TRBJ2-1 and V is TRBV29-1; 7 bases are shared with TRBD1. The CDR3 is made up of 15 amino acids. Germline V CDR1 and CDR2: SQVTM, ANQGSEA. V shed 4 bases, J shed 1 base, and the junction held 7 bases outside the gene matches. In DNA, the CDR3 is TGCAGCGTTGCGGACAGGCCATCTTCCTACAATGAGCAGTTCTTC. It yields the protein CSVADRPSSYNEQFF.

The V gene is TRBV19, the J gene TRBJ1-5, with D possibly being TRBD1 (5 bases). Looked up from germline, CDR1 is LNHDA and CDR2 is SQIVND (reference sequence). V lost 4 bases and J 0 bases, leaving 16 bases between the germline ends. The CDR3 is 17 residues long. The CDR3 loop is CASSKRGPLLSNQPQHF. CDR3 coding DNA: TGTGCCAGTAGTAAAAGGGGTCCCCTTCTTAGCAATCAGCCCCAGCATTTT.

This clone has a single count. The chain combines TRBV6-1 with TRBJ1-3; 9 bases line up with TRBD1. The CDR3 consists of 15 residues. Germline V gene sequence: CDR1 MNHNS, CDR2 SASEGT. Trimming cost V 2 bases and J 3 bases; bases outside gene matches: 2. For the CDR3, the DNA is TGTGCCAGCAGTGAAACAGGGGGCGTTGGAAACACCATATATTTT. Translating it yields CASSETGGVGNTIYF.

V is TRBV7-9 and J is TRBJ1-2; TRBD1 is a possible D gene (5 bases). V was clipped by 5 bases and J by 6 bases, with 10 bases between them. The CDR3 is 12 amino acids. Germline loops: CDR1 SEHNR, CDR2 FQNEAQ (reference sequence). In DNA form, the CDR3 reads TGTGCCAGCAGCCTCGACAGAAATGGCTACACCTTC. Amino acid sequence: CASSLDRNGYTF.

The chain employs TRBV24-1 and TRBJ1-2; no clear D gene. V was clipped by 5 bases and J by 0 bases, with 9 bases between them. There are 14 residues in the CDR3. CDR1 KGHDR and CDR2 SFDVKD come from the germline V gene. The CDR3 spells CATSGGGPNYGYTF. DNA for the CDR3: TGTGCCACCAGTGGGGGAGGACCTAACTATGGCTACACCTTC.

The chain uses TRBV3-1 (or the pseudogene TRBV3-2) and TRBJ1-4; D perhaps matches TRBD1 (6 bases). Germline CDR1 and CDR2: LGHDT and YNNKEL (reference sequence). Trimming took 5 bases from V and 0 from J, leaving 13 bases between them. The CDR3 is made up of 16 amino acids. The CDR3 is CASSFTNRATNEKLFF. The CDR3 DNA sequence: TGTGCCAGCAGCTTTACCAACAGGGCAACTAATGAAAAACTGTTTTTT.

The genes are TRBV28 and TRBJ2-7; 7 bases agree with TRBD1. There are 17 residues in the CDR3. Germline assignment: CDR1 MDHEN and CDR2 SYDVKM. V lost 3 bases to trimming and J lost 2 bases; unmatched junction nucleotides: 13. CDR3 residues: CASSFPPDRLKTYEQYF. The CDR3 nucleotides read TGTGCCAGCAGTTTTCCCCCGGACAGGCTTAAAACCTACGAGCAGTACTTC.

This clone was recorded a few times. The chain carries TRBV11-2 and TRBJ1-1, with TRBD1 identical over 7 bases. Germline CDR1 is SGHAT and CDR2 is FQNNGV. V shed 3 bases and J 8 bases; nucleotides not matched to a gene: 3. CDR3 length: 12 amino acids. CDR3 DNA sequence: TGTGCCAGCAGCTTGACAGGGCAAGAAGCTTTCTTT. Its protein is CASSLTGQEAFF.

This chain uses TRBV30 with TRBJ2-3; maybe TRBD1 (5 bases). The CDR3 extends over 13 amino acids. Deletions cut 5 bases from V and 0 bases from J, with 9 bases between. Germline V gene data show CDR1 as GTSNPN and CDR2 as SVGIG (reference sequence). The DNA for the CDR3 is TGTGCCTGGTTGACAGCCAGCACAGATACGCAGTATTTT. It codes for CAWLTASTDTQYF. Drawing the rest from reference TRBV30 and TRBJ2-3, the complete variable domain is SQTIHQWPATLVQPVGSPLSLECTVEGTSNPNLYWYRQAAGRGLQLLFYSVGIGQISSEVPQNLSASRPQDRQFILSSKKLLLSDSGFYLCAWLTASTDTQYFGPGTRLTVL.

The chain uses TRBV6-2 or TRBV6-3 and TRBJ1-1; unclear D gene. This CDR3 is built from 16 residues. The V gene lost 3 bases and the J gene lost 1 base, with 15 bases spanning the gap. Germline V lookup: CDR1 MNHEY, CDR2 SVGEGT. CDR3 nucleotide sequence: TGTGCCAGCAGTTATCCCCACCAACCGGGGAACACTGAAGCTTTCTTT. Translating gives CASSYPHQPGNTEAFF.

The rearrangement links TRBV5-4 to TRBJ1-1; 8 nucleotides align to TRBD1. Trimming took 4 bases from V and 2 from J; bases not matched to a gene: 4. Germline CDR1 reads SGHNT; CDR2 reads YYREEE (reference sequence). The length of the CDR3 is 14 residues. The CDR3 sequence: CASSRQGSNTEAFF. CDR3 sequence (DNA): TGTGCCAGCAGCCGACAGGGGAGCAACACTGAAGCTTTCTTT. The full variable domain, rest sourced from reference TRBV5-4 and TRBJ1-1, is ETGVTQSPTHLIKTRGQQVTLRCSSQSGHNTVSWYQQALGQGPQFIFQYYREEENGRGNFPPRFSGLQFPNYSSELNVNALELDDSALYLCASSRQGSNTEAFFGQGTRLTVV.

The gene calls are TRBV6-5 and TRBJ1-2; no firm D call. This CDR3 is 15 amino acids long. CDR1 and CDR2 (germline): MNHEY, SVGAGI. Trimming removed 6 bases from V and 1 base from J, with 15 bases in between. The CDR3 DNA reads as TGTGCCAGCAGCGCCCGACACCGGGGTAACTATGGCTACACCTTC. This sequence encodes CASSARHRGNYGYTF.

The CDR3 DNA is TGTGCCAGCAGCTTGGTTGGAGCCGGGGCCCAGCATTTT. This encodes CASSLVGAGAQHF. The V gene is TRBV5-8, the J gene TRBJ1-5, with D uncertain. Germline assignment: CDR1 SGHTS and CDR2 YDEGEE. The CDR3 length is 13 residues. The ends were cut back, 0 bases at V and 11 bases at J, with 12 bases in the middle.

The gene calls are TRBV6-5 and TRBJ2-1, with 9 bases lining up with TRBD2. The CDR3 has 14 residues. With V trimmed by 5 bases and J by 1 base, 0 bases remained unmatched. Germline CDR1 is MNHEY and CDR2 is SVGAGI. CDR3 loop: CASSSGGSYNEQFF. The DNA of the CDR3 is TGTGCCAGCAGTAGCGGGGGGTCCTACAATGAGCAGTTCTTC.

The chain recombines TRBV5-5 with TRBJ1-5; D gene unclear. CDR3 length: 14 residues. Germline V lookup: CDR1 SGHKS, CDR2 YYEKEE (reference sequence). V was clipped by 1 base and J by 2 bases, with 7 bases between them. The CDR3, as DNA: TGTGCCAGCAGCTTGACAGACGGCAATCAGCCCCAGCATTTT. Translation gives CASSLTDGNQPQHF.

The chain joins TRBV3-1 (or the pseudogene TRBV3-2) to TRBJ1-2, with TRBD1 identical over 7 bases. The length of the CDR3 is 13 residues. In germline, CDR1 is LGHDT, CDR2 YNNKEL (reference sequence). Germline trimming cut 1 base from V and 7 bases from J; bases unmatched to any gene: 3. Here the CDR3 DNA reads TGTGCCAGCAGCCAAGGACAGGGAATTGGCTACACCTTC. Residues: CASSQGQGIGYTF.

The chain couples TRBV5-8 to TRBJ2-4; 8 bases line up with TRBD1. V dropped 0 bases and J dropped 14; count of bases not matched to a gene: 7. The CDR3 covers 13 residues. The V gene's germline CDR1 is SGHTS and CDR2 YDEGEE. The CDR3: CASSLVRTGSEYF. CDR3 nucleotide sequence: TGTGCCAGCAGCTTGGTCAGGACAGGGAGTGAGTACTTC.

The chain joins TRBV28 to TRBJ1-2, with D possibly matching TRBD1 (6 bases). The CDR3 runs 14 residues. V lost 5 bases and J 8 bases, leaving 18 bases between the germline ends. Germline CDR1 and CDR2: MDHEN and SYDVKM. The CDR3 is CASSPRTAQGGYTF. The CDR3 DNA reads TGTGCCAGCAGTCCCCGGACAGCCCAAGGGGGCTACACCTTC.

The rearrangement links TRBV20-1 to TRBJ1-2; 9 bases align to TRBD1. CDR1 is DFQATT and CDR2 is SNEGSKA in the germline V gene (reference sequence). The CDR3 has 14 amino acids. V lost 3 bases and J lost 3; bases outside the gene matches: 5. CDR3 sequence reads: CSASGDRAYYGYTF. As DNA, the CDR3 is TGCAGTGCTAGTGGGGACAGGGCATACTATGGCTACACCTTC.

V usage is TRBV4-2 and J usage is TRBJ2-4; D gene unclear. Germline V gives CDR1 LGHNA, CDR2 YNFKEQ. Trimming cost V 1 base and J 0 bases, with 10 bases left between them. The CDR3 length is 16 residues. For the CDR3, the DNA is TGTGCCAGCAGCCAAGTAGCCACCCTAGCCAAAAACATTCAGTACTTC. This sequence encodes CASSQVATLAKNIQYF.

The rearrangement links TRBV7-9 to TRBJ2-7, with a weak D call TRBD1 (5 bases). This CDR3 spans 12 amino acids. Germline V lookup: CDR1 SEHNR, CDR2 FQNEAQ (reference sequence). V shed 7 bases and J shed 6 bases, with 13 bases lying between them. This CDR3 is CASNPTAGEQYF. The CDR3 nucleotides are TGTGCCAGCAACCCGACAGCAGGCGAGCAGTACTTC.

The chain has TRBV18 and TRBJ2-5, with TRBD2 identical over 7 bases. Germline trimming cut 2 bases from V and 0 bases from J; bases unmatched to any gene: 6. The germline V gene has CDR1 KGHSH and CDR2 LQKENI. This CDR3 is 16 amino acids long. The CDR3 loop reads CASSPIGRGNQETQYF. CDR3 sequence (DNA): TGTGCCAGCTCACCAATCGGGCGGGGGAACCAAGAGACCCAGTACTTC.

This clone was picked up one time. This chain connects TRBV9 to TRBJ2-5; 8 positions agree with TRBD1. This CDR3 has 14 residues. CDR1 and CDR2 from the germline V gene are SGDLS and YYNGEE. Trimming took 7 bases from V and 5 from J; bases not matched to a gene: 10. The CDR3 reads CASSPTGGRETQYF. CDR3 DNA: TGTGCCAGCTCACCCACAGGGGGAAGGGAGACCCAGTACTTC.

A single count supports this clone. This chain uses TRBV7-3 with TRBJ2-1; D might be TRBD2 (6 bases). Looked up from germline, CDR1 is SGHTA and CDR2 is FQGTGA. The CDR3 has 15 amino acids. V was trimmed by 5 bases and J by 10 bases, leaving 21 bases between them. The CDR3 nucleotides are TGTGCCAGCAGCCCACAACGGAACAACGGGGGAGAGCAGTTCTTC. Protein sequence: CASSPQRNNGGEQFF.

The rearrangement joins TRBV10-3 to TRBJ1-1; 8 bases line up with TRBD1. V lost 4 bases and J lost 12; bases outside the gene matches: 4. This CDR3 spans 11 amino acids. Germline V lookup: CDR1 ENHRY, CDR2 SYGVKD. The chain's CDR3 is CAISGRDRTFF. The CDR3 DNA sequence: TGTGCCATCAGTGGCCGGGACAGGACTTTCTTT.

The chain has TRBV2 and TRBJ2-7, with a weak D call TRBD2 (5 bases). This CDR3 spans 11 amino acids. Germline values: CDR1 SNHLY, CDR2 FYNNEI. With 7 bases removed from V and 3 bases from J, the gap between germline ends came to 7 bases. The CDR3, as DNA: TGTGCCAGCACGGGGTTCTACGAGCAGTACTTC. It yields the protein CASTGFYEQYF.

The table lists this clone with a count of one. The chain links TRBV7-2 to TRBJ1-2; 7 bases line up with TRBD1. Germline assignment: CDR1 SGHTA and CDR2 FQGNSA. V was pared by 5 bases and J by 0 bases, with 6 bases of the junction left unmatched. The CDR3 is 15 amino acids. CDR3 sequence: CASSPRQGANYGYTF. In nucleotides, the CDR3 is TGTGCCAGCAGCCCCCGACAGGGAGCTAACTATGGCTACACCTTC.

The chain has TRBV24-1 and TRBJ1-2; 8 bases match TRBD1. The V segment lost 4 bases and the J segment 6 bases; nucleotides outside the gene matches: 9. CDR1 and CDR2 (germline): KGHDR, SFDVKD. The CDR3 totals 15 residues. CDR3 sequence reads: CATSDSEDRVNGYTF. The CDR3 DNA reads TGTGCCACCAGTGACTCTGAGGACAGGGTAAATGGCTACACCTTC.

A word on this clone: Different DNA sequences within this sample yield the same CDR3. This chain links TRBV5-4 with TRBJ1-2, with D uncertain. The CDR3 is 12 residues long. Germline lookup yields CDR1 SGHNT and CDR2 YYREEE (reference sequence). Trimming left V 0 bases short and J 6 bases short, with 6 bases between. The CDR3: CASSLAGDGYTF. In nucleotides, the CDR3 is TGTGCCAGCAGCTTGGCAGGCGATGGCTACACCTTC.